This T cell receptor (beta chain) is from a study of OX40 agonist ivuxolimab in advanced cancers. Points from the study as a whole: Low normalized T-cell clonal expansion was also seen in some nonresponders. In the 0.1 to 3.0 mg/kg range, CD4+ and CD8+ blood T cells had expanded clonally by week 6.

This clone was recorded only once. No antigen is known for it. Germline V gene sequence: CDR1 SGHNT, CDR2 YYREEE (reference sequence). The CDR3 is 15 residues long. V shed 1 base, J shed 5 bases, and the junction held 3 bases outside the gene matches. TCRdb's table, derived via immunoSEQ multiplex PCR, lists solely in-frame clones and lacks some. The sample holds 77,000 or so clones, around 92% seen once. The V gene is TRBV5-4, the J gene TRBJ1-6; 7 bases match TRBD1. The TCR sequence derives from an adult with an advanced solid tumor such as melanoma, head and neck, liver or kidney cancer. The source was CD4+ or CD8+ T cells sorted from blood, collected in a trial of the OX40 agonist ivuxolimab. CDR3 sequence reads: CASSLRDRDNSPLHF. The CDR3 region has the DNA TGTGCCAGCAGCTTGAGGGACAGAGATAATTCACCCCTCCACTTT.